One TCR beta chain is described in this entry. Documented time point: pretreatment peripheral blood. Clones were sequenced by immunoSEQ multiplex PCR, and TCRdb holds only the in-frame ones, with some missing. The repertoire holds just over 50,000 clones, with around 74% as singletons. The data belong to a study of PD-L1 blockade in urothelial cancer. Per the germline V gene, CDR1 is GTSNPN and CDR2 is SVGIG (reference sequence). There are 15 residues in the CDR3. Trimming pared 5 bases from V and 1 base from J, leaving 17 bases between. This sequence was found in a man aged 65 to 79 with urothelial cancer. The specimen comprised PBMCs, sampled around atezolizumab (anti-PD-L1) treatment. The rearrangement uses TRBV30 and TRBJ1-1, with D perhaps TRBD1 (6 bases). Here the CDR3 DNA reads TGTGCCTGGGACAATACGGGCAGGGGGAACACTGAAGCTTTCTTT. It encodes CAWDNTGRGNTEAFF. The complete variable domain, with remaining parts taken from reference TRBV30 and TRBJ1-1, reads SQTIHQWPATLVQPVGSPLSLECTVEGTSNPNLYWYRQAAGRGLQLLFYSVGIGQISSEVPQNLSASRPQDRQFILSSKKLLLSDSGFYLCAWDNTGRGNTEAFFGQGTRLTVV.